The rows below give T cell receptor beta chains drawn from one sample of a study of T cell responses to AZD1222 COVID-19 vaccine. Sequenced by immunoSEQ multiplex PCR; TCRdb stores in-frame clones only, minus some. The data contain 70,000 or so clones, approximately 87% of them singletons. Source: peripheral blood, taken 28 days after the second AZD1222 dose. The source of these receptors is an adult who received the AZD1222 COVID-19 vaccine. CDR3s include the opening cysteine and the closing phenylalanine or tryptophan. Each record gives: V gene, CDR3 length, clone size, J gene, D gene, CDR3 DNA, CDR3 protein. D genes are given only for firm matches. A clone size is listed for some rows: how often the clone was seen (once, few, many), or a class if it is expanded.

TRBV5-1	15	NA	TRBJ1-6	TRBD1	TGCGCCAGCAGCTTGGTGACAGGGAATACGACACCCCTCCACTTT	CASSLVTGNTTPLHF
TRBV6-4	14	few	TRBJ1-1	TRBD1	TGTGCCAGCAGTGACACGAACAGGGGGACTGAAGCTTTCTTT	CASSDTNRGTEAFF
TRBV6-5	15	NA	TRBJ1-6	TRBD1	TGTGCCAGCAGTTACTCAGGACAGGGGAATTCACCCCTCCACTTT	CASSYSGQGNSPLHF
TRBV19	15	few	TRBJ1-1	NA	TGTGCCAGTAGTATTGAACACCGAGTCGGCACTGAAGCTTTCTTT	CASSIEHRVGTEAFF
TRBV27	15	once	TRBJ1-1	TRBD1	TGTGCCAGCAGTTTATATCAGGGGGCTATCCCTGAAGCTTTCTTT	CASSLYQGAIPEAFF
TRBV2	12	NA	TRBJ1-1	TRBD1	TGTGCCAGCGACAGGGAGGTCACTGAAGCTTTCTTT	CASDREVTEAFF
TRBV7-9	14	NA	TRBJ2-6	NA	TGTGCCAGCAGCTCCAGCTCTGGGGCCAACGTCCTGACTTTC	CASSSSSGANVLTF
TRBV27	13	few	TRBJ1-5	NA	TGTGCCAGCAGTTACGGGACCAATCAGCCCCAGCATTTT	CASSYGTNQPQHF
TRBV10-1	14	NA	TRBJ1-2	NA	TGCGCCAGCAGTGAGTCGCGAAGTGTCTATGGCTACACCTTC	CASSESRSVYGYTF
TRBV2	15	NA	TRBJ2-1	TRBD1	TGTGCCAGCAGCGCCGGACAGGGTGGCTACAATGAGCAGTTCTTC	CASSAGQGGYNEQFF
TRBV5-6	12	NA	TRBJ2-3	NA	TGTGCCAGCAGCTTGTCGGGAGATACGCAGTATTTT	CASSLSGDTQYF
TRBV11-3	13	NA	TRBJ1-5	NA	TGTGCCAGCAGCTTAGAAGAGGGCCAGCCCCAGCATTTT	CASSLEEGQPQHF
TRBV7-9	18	NA	TRBJ2-3	NA	TGTGCCAGCAGCTCCCCCCGGGGTGTTGATAGAGCCACAGATACGCAGTATTTT	CASSSPRGVDRATDTQYF
TRBV10-3	13	NA	TRBJ1-1	NA	TGTGCCATCCGTCAGTGGGAGGGCACTGAAGCTTTCTTT	CAIRQWEGTEAFF
TRBV19	14	NA	TRBJ2-5	NA	TGTGCCACTAACCCCCCGGGAGCCCAAGAGACCCAGTACTTC	CATNPPGAQETQYF
TRBV19	13	few	TRBJ2-7	TRBD1	TGTGCCAGTAGGACAGGGGAATGGGGCGAGCAGTACTTC	CASRTGEWGEQYF
TRBV10-3	13	NA	TRBJ1-1	NA	TGTGCCATCAGTGAGCTCAGTAACACTGAAGCTTTCTTT	CAISELSNTEAFF
TRBV30	15	NA	TRBJ1-5	NA	TGTGCCTGGAGTGTAGGACAAATAAGCAATCAGCCCCAGCATTTT	CAWSVGQISNQPQHF
TRBV27	13	NA	TRBJ2-7	NA	TGTGCCAGCAGTTTATTGCGGGGCTTCGAGCAGTACTTC	CASSLLRGFEQYF
TRBV7-9	13	once	TRBJ1-1	TRBD1	TGTGCCAGCAGCCCCCAGGGGGTGGCTGAAGCTTTCTTT	CASSPQGVAEAFF
TRBV7-9	12	NA	TRBJ1-1	NA	TGTGCCAGCAGCCCGATGACTGTTCAAGCTTTCTTT	CASSPMTVQAFF
TRBV5-4	15	NA	TRBJ1-3	TRBD1	TGTGCCAGCAGCTTTGCAGGGGGCTTTGGAAACACCATATATTTT	CASSFAGGFGNTIYF
TRBV18	16	NA	TRBJ2-2	NA	TGTGCCAGCTCCTTTCGAGAGAGCACGAACACCGGGGAGCTGTTTTTT	CASSFRESTNTGELFF
TRBV27	14	NA	TRBJ2-2	TRBD2	TGTGCCAGCAGTTTTCGGGAGGAATCGGGGGAGCTGTTTTTT	CASSFREESGELFF
TRBV12-5	13	NA	TRBJ2-7	NA	TGTGCTAGTGGTTTGGACACCTCCTACGAGCAGTACTTC	CASGLDTSYEQYF
TRBV4-1	18	NA	TRBJ1-3	TRBD1	TGCGCCAGCAGCCAACCCCCGAGACAGGGCCACTCTGGAAACACCATATATTTT	CASSQPPRQGHSGNTIYF
TRBV5-5	14	NA	TRBJ2-7	TRBD1	TGTGCCAGCAGCCCCGGGACAGGGTCCTACGAGCAGTACTTC	CASSPGTGSYEQYF
TRBV11-3	14	NA	TRBJ2-5	TRBD2	TGTGCCAGCTGCTTGAATAGCGGGGGAGGGACCCAGTACTTC	CASCLNSGGGTQYF
TRBV3-1/TRBV3-2	12	NA	TRBJ1-5	TRBD1	TGTGCCACGGGACAGGGGATGGAGCCCCAGCATTTT	CATGQGMEPQHF
TRBV9	14	NA	TRBJ1-1	NA	TGTGCCAGCAGCTCCAGGGGTTCGGACACTGAAGCTTTCTTT	CASSSRGSDTEAFF
TRBV6-5	11	once	TRBJ1-2	NA	TGTGCCAGCAGTTACGAGGGAGGCTACACCTTC	CASSYEGGYTF
TRBV10-1	13	NA	TRBJ2-1	NA	TGCGCCAGTTCTGGACTGGGGCGAAATGAGCAGTTCTTC	CASSGLGRNEQFF
TRBV11-3	14	NA	TRBJ2-3	NA	TGTGCCAGCAGCTATAGGTCGAGCACAGATACGCAGTATTTT	CASSYRSSTDTQYF
TRBV25-1	12	NA	TRBJ1-1	NA	TGTGCCAGCCGGACAGCCAACACTGAAGCTTTCTTT	CASRTANTEAFF
TRBV2	15	NA	TRBJ2-3	NA	TGTGCCAGCGGCGTCTCGGGACGGAGCACAGATACGCAGTATTTT	CASGVSGRSTDTQYF
TRBV14	15	NA	TRBJ1-6	NA	TGTGCCAGCAGCCAACCCATCATGGGGGTTTCACCCCTCCACTTT	CASSQPIMGVSPLHF
TRBV7-8	14	NA	TRBJ2-1	NA	TGTGCCAGCAGCCTCCGGGACTTCACCAATGAGCAGTTCTTC	CASSLRDFTNEQFF
TRBV3-1/TRBV3-2	16	NA	TRBJ2-6	NA	TGTGCCAGCAGCCAAGATATCGGGGCTGGGGCCAACGTCCTGACTTTC	CASSQDIGAGANVLTF
TRBV3-1/TRBV3-2	15	many	TRBJ2-7	NA	TGTGCCAGCAGCCATGTTGAGGGGGGGGTCTACGAGCAGTACTTC	CASSHVEGGVYEQYF
TRBV5-6	14	NA	TRBJ1-3	NA	TGTGCCAGCAGTCCCCTGGACCCCGGAAACACCATATATTTT	CASSPLDPGNTIYF